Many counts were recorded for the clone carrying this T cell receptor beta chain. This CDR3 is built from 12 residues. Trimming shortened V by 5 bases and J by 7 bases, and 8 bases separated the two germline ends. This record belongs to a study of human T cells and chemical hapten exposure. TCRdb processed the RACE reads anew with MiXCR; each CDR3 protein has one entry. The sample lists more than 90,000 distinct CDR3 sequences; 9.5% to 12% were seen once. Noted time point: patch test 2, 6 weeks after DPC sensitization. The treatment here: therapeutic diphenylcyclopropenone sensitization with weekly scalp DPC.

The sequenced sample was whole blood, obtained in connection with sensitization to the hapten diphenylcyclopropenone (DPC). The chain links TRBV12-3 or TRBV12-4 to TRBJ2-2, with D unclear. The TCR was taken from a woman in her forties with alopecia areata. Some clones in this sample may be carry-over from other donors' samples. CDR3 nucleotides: TGTGCCAGCAGTAATTACGGCGGGGAGCTGTTTTTT. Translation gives CASSNYGGELFF.